The 15 T cell receptor beta chains below were found in one sample sequenced in a study of blood T cell repertoires in COVID-19. This table comes from immunoSEQ multiplex PCR, and its TCRdb copy is limited to in-frame clones, with some not included. The table includes roughly 300,000 clones, almost 85% detected once. Source material: peripheral blood. The receptors were sampled from a human donor in a cohort sampled during active COVID-19.

This chain connects TRBV7-9 to TRBJ2-2, with TRBD2 matching 11 bases. The germline V gene has CDR1 SEHNR and CDR2 FQNEAQ (reference sequence). V lost 6 bases and J lost 6; bases outside the gene matches: 9. The CDR3 is made up of 16 amino acids. The CDR3 DNA is TGTGCCAGCAGTTACAAACTAGCGGGGGATCCCGGGGAGCTGTTTTTT. Translating it yields CASSYKLAGDPGELFF.

The chain carries TRBV6-5 and TRBJ2-7; TRBD1 is a possible D gene (6 bases). CDR3 length equals 14 residues. Germline CDR1 MNHEY, CDR2 SVGAGI. Deletions cut 8 bases from V and 4 bases from J, with 18 bases between. CDR3 bases: TGTGCCAGCCGGGACACCGTCGACTCTTACGAGCAGTACTTC. As protein: CASRDTVDSYEQYF.

The V call is TRBV2, the J call TRBJ2-6; D is unresolved. The ends were cut back, 6 bases at V and 1 base at J, with 7 bases in the middle. The CDR3 totals 14 residues. CDR1 is SNHLY and CDR2 is FYNNEI in the germline V gene. Written as DNA, the CDR3 is TGTGCCAGCAGAGTAGAATCTGGGGCCAACGTCCTGACTTTC. Residues: CASRVESGANVLTF.

The chain joins TRBV24-1 to TRBJ2-3; no clear D. The germline CDR1 and CDR2 sequences are KGHDR and SFDVKD. The CDR3 sequence is 14 residues long. Trimming pared 2 bases from V and 4 bases from J, leaving 9 bases between. The CDR3 bases are TGTGCCACCAGTGATTCGACACTGCCAGATACGCAGTATTTT. This sequence encodes CATSDSTLPDTQYF.

The V and J genes are TRBV2 and TRBJ2-1; TRBD2 agrees at 9 bases. CDR3 length equals 14 residues. CDR1 is SNHLY and CDR2 is FYNNEI in the germline V gene. With V trimmed by 7 bases and J by 6 bases, 7 bases remained unmatched. This CDR3 reads CASTRLAGPNEQFF. CDR3 nucleotide sequence: TGTGCCAGCACCCGGCTAGCGGGGCCCAATGAGCAGTTCTTC.

The chain is built from TRBV4-1 and TRBJ2-7, with 7 positions matching TRBD1. Trimming took 1 base from V and 4 from J; bases not matched to a gene: 13. Germline V CDR1 and CDR2: MGHRA, YSYEKL. The CDR3 is made up of 17 amino acids. CDR3 amino acids: CASSQGVLTGNSYEQYF. CDR3 nucleotides: TGCGCCAGCAGCCAAGGAGTATTGACAGGGAATTCGTACGAGCAGTACTTC.

The chain recombines TRBV7-9 with TRBJ2-2, with TRBD1 matching over 11 bases. The CDR3 is 18 amino acids. The V gene end was trimmed by 5 bases and the J gene end by 6 bases; junction bases not matched to a gene: 14. The germline gives CDR1 SEHNR, CDR2 FQNEAQ (reference sequence). CDR3 amino acids: CASSGNQRTGGIAGELFF. The CDR3, as DNA: TGTGCCAGCAGCGGGAATCAGAGGACAGGGGGCATCGCCGGGGAGCTGTTTTTT.

V gene TRBV10-2 combines with J gene TRBJ1-1; D not certain. Germline V gives CDR1 WSHSY, CDR2 SAAADI. The CDR3 loop spans 14 amino acids. Trimming stripped 2 bases from V and 4 bases from J, with 11 bases between. The CDR3 nucleotides are TGCGCCAGCAGTGAGGGCAGGTGGGTCACTGAAGCTTTCTTT. Translating gives CASSEGRWVTEAFF.

The rearrangement links TRBV10-3 to TRBJ2-5; tentative D call: TRBD2 (5 bases). The CDR3 runs to 14 residues. CDR1 ENHRY and CDR2 SYGVKD come from the germline V gene. Trimming took off 8 bases at V and 5 bases at J, with 18 bases between the two ends. In nucleotides, the CDR3 is TGTGCCATCTCCAAGGACGTCCCGGGGGAGACCCAGTACTTC. It yields the protein CAISKDVPGETQYF.

A note on this clone: A junction end diverges from the germline sequence, so it may reflect a read error. The chain couples TRBV19 to TRBJ1-1, with D possibly being TRBD1 (6 bases). From germline, CDR1 is LNHDA and CDR2 SQIVND (reference sequence). This CDR3 is built from 15 residues. CDR3: CASSRTTAGANHGTF. In nucleotides, the CDR3 is TGTGCCAGTAGTCGTACTACCGCGGGGGCCAACCACGGGACGTTT. The whole variable domain, remainder taken from reference TRBV19 and TRBJ1-1, is DGGITQSPKYLFRKEGQNVTLSCEQNLNHDAMYWYRQDPGQGLRLIYYSQIVNDFQKGDIAEGYSVSREKKESFPLTVTSAQKNPTAFYLCASSRTTAGANHGTFGQGTRLTVV.

A single count supports this clone. The rearrangement joins TRBV18 to TRBJ1-4; maybe TRBD1 (5 bases). Trimming stripped 0 bases from V and 4 bases from J, with 12 bases between. The germline V gene has CDR1 KGHSH and CDR2 LQKENI. CDR3 length: 16 amino acids. CDR3 protein: CASSPPVRGLNEKLFF. DNA of the CDR3: TGTGCCAGCTCACCACCGGTTAGGGGCCTTAATGAAAAACTGTTTTTT.

The chain uses TRBV12-3 or TRBV12-4 and TRBJ2-2; D remains unclear. The CDR3 is 12 residues long. The V and J ends lost 6 bases and 6 bases respectively, with 8 bases between them. The CDR3 DNA is TGTGCCAGCAGGGTACCGGCCGGGGAGCTGTTTTTT. Its protein product is CASRVPAGELFF.

Details on this clone: A far larger clone is a single base away, which makes a read error likely. The CDR3, as DNA: TGTGCCAGCAGTCGGACAGGGGCTGGCTACACCTTC. Encoded protein: CASSRTGAGYTF. This rearrangement joins TRBV3-1 (or the pseudogene TRBV3-2) to TRBJ1-2; 9 positions agree with TRBD1. Looked up from germline, CDR1 is LGHDT and CDR2 is YNNKEL (reference sequence). The CDR3 sequence is 12 residues long. The J segment lost 7 bases and the V segment lost 6 bases, leaving 3 bases of the junction unmatched.

Turning to this clone: A much larger clone differs from this one at a single base, so this may be a read error. In the same sample, other DNA sequences code for this CDR3. The rearrangement joins TRBV7-3 to TRBJ1-2; 7 positions agree with TRBD1. Germline-derived CDR1 and CDR2 are SGHTA and FQGTGA. The V gene end was trimmed by 5 bases and the J gene end by 2 bases; junction bases not matched to a gene: 2. The CDR3 sequence is 13 residues long. The CDR3 spells CASSPDRNYGYTF. The CDR3 nucleotides read TGTGCCAGCAGCCCGGACAGGAACTATGGCTACACCTTC. Supplemented by reference TRBV7-3 and TRBJ1-2, the full variable domain reads GAGVSQTPSNKVTEKGKYVELRCDPISGHTALYWYRQSLGQGPEFLIYFQGTGAADDSGLPNDRFFAVRPEGSVSTLKIQRTERGDSAVYLCASSPDRNYGYTFGSGTRLTVV.

The rearrangement joins TRBV5-1 to TRBJ2-7; no firm D call. V was trimmed by 3 bases and J by 0 bases, leaving 4 bases between them. This CDR3 has 12 amino acids. Germline V gives CDR1 SGHRS, CDR2 YFSETQ. DNA for the CDR3: TGCGCCAGCAGCTCGAGCTCCTACGAGCAGTACTTC. It is translated as CASSSSSYEQYF.